This T cell receptor (beta chain) was sequenced during a study of T cells in Graves' hyperthyroidism and ophthalmopathy. Study outcomes and limitations: Most expanded thyroid clonotypes above 0.001 recurred in blood.

This clonotype was counted at least ten times. Its antigen is undetermined. Authors of the study amplified TCR beta CDR3 regions from RNA transcripts. An initial round of RT-PCR targeting the TCR CDR3 relied on the HTBI primer set. TCRdb passed the multiplex PCR reads through MiXCR, listing each CDR3 protein once. The sample includes 700,000 or so distinct CDR3 sequences, 13% to 15% of them seen just once. The germline gives CDR1 MNHEY, CDR2 SMNVEV (reference sequence). The V and J ends lost 1 base and 7 bases respectively, with 14 bases between them. This CDR3 has 15 residues. This chain joins TRBV27 and TRBJ2-1; D may match TRBD1 or TRBD2 (7 bases each). The source is a woman aged 45-65 years with Graves' ophthalmopathy. Sequenced material: blood. Here the CDR3 DNA reads TGTGCCAGCAGTTTATTAGGCAGGGGGGGGAATGAGCAGTTCTTC. Protein: CASSLLGRGGNEQFF.